Listed here is a single T cell receptor (beta chain). Its matching antigen is unknown. An end of the junction does not agree with germline; a read error may underlie this. The data originate from a study of tumor-infiltrating lymphocytes in primary liver carcinoma. Starting from 400 to 500 ng of total RNA, TCR beta cDNA was produced with a primer in the constant region. It was through three nested multiplex PCR rounds of slightly modified ARM-PCR that TCR beta libraries arose. A single record per CDR3 protein comes from TCRdb applying MiXCR to the multiplex PCR reads. Of over 100,000 distinct CDR3 sequences in the sample, about two thirds were seen once. Broader study findings: Tumor-adjacent and tumor-blood pairs showed less overlap than tumor region pairs. Compared with blood, tumor repertoires held significantly more in their top 250 clones.

Without any cell sorting, roughly 18-31 mg of bulk tissue yielded co-extracted RNA and DNA. Primary liver carcinoma, confirmed by histopathology, was surgically resected. Enrolled patients were chronically infected with HBV and treatment-naive. The clonotype was recovered from a woman aged 55-69 years with primary liver carcinoma and hepatitis B virus infection. The sample consisted of tumor-adjacent normal liver tissue.

The CDR3 spells CANSQPGQSYEQYF. CDR3 coding DNA: TGTGCCAACAGCCAACCGGGACAGAGTTACGAGCAGTACTTC. The rearrangement joins TRBV14 to TRBJ2-7; 7 positions match TRBD1. Germline values: CDR1 SGHDN, CDR2 FVKESK. The CDR3 covers 14 residues.